Sequencing of this T cell receptor beta chain was carried out in a study of human T cells and chemical hapten exposure. This CDR3 has 17 residues. Trimming at V came to 0 bases and at J to 0 bases, leaving 6 bases not matched to a gene. Germline CDR1 is SGHAT and CDR2 is FQNNGV. TCRdb re-called the RACE reads through MiXCR, storing one row per CDR3 protein. Of about 140,000 distinct CDR3 sequences in the sample, 12% were seen once. This clonotype has a handful of counts. Time point in this sample: patch test 2, 6 weeks after DPC sensitization. Treatment indicated: therapeutic diphenylcyclopropenone sensitization with weekly scalp DPC.

The receptor's source is a woman aged 45-60 years with alopecia areata. Some clones in this sample may be carry-over from other donors' samples. This chain links TRBV11-2 with TRBJ2-3; 7 bases fit TRBD1. The sequenced sample was whole blood, obtained in connection with sensitization to the hapten diphenylcyclopropenone (DPC). CDR3 sequence: CASSLDPPGQSTDTQYF. CDR3 nucleotides: TGTGCCAGCAGCTTAGACCCACCGGGACAGAGCACAGATACGCAGTATTTT.